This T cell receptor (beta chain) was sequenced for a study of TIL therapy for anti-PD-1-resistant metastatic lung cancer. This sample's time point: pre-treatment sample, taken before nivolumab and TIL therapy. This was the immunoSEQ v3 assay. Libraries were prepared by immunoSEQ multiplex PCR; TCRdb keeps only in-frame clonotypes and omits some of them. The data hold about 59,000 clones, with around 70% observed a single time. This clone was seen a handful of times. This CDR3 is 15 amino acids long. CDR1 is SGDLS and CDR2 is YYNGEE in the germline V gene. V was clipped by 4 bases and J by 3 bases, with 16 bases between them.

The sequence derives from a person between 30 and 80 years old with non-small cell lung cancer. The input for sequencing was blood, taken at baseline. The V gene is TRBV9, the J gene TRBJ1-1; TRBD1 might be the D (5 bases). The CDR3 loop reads CASSPIPQGDTEAFF. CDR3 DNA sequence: TGTGCCAGCAGCCCCATTCCCCAGGGTGACACTGAAGCTTTCTTT. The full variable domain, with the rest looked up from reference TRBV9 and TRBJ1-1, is DSGVTQTPKHLITATGQRVTLRCSPRSGDLSVYWYQQSLDQGLQFLIQYYNGEERAKGNILERFSAQQFPDLHSELNLSSLELGDSALYFCASSPIPQGDTEAFFGQGTRLTVV.